The present TCR beta chain was sequenced within a study of T cell responses to AZD1222 COVID-19 vaccine. Study-level findings and limits: Sampling that yielded the repertoires occurred only after the peak T cell response. Seropositive status at baseline applied to only a handful of AZD1222 recipients.

Second doses at about 4 or about 12 weeks were pooled. The germline V gene has CDR1 SGHKS and CDR2 YYEKEE (reference sequence). With 1 base clipped from V and 0 bases from J, the junction kept 4 bases outside the gene matches. The CDR3 runs 17 residues. Libraries were prepared by immunoSEQ multiplex PCR; TCRdb keeps only in-frame clonotypes and omits some of them. The sample consists of fewer than 150,000 clones, 90% to 95% of them appearing once. Remarks on this clone: Its antigen is as yet unknown.

The TCR was taken from an adult who received the AZD1222 COVID-19 vaccine. Sequencing was performed on peripheral blood, taken 28 days after the second AZD1222 dose. The genes are TRBV5-5 and TRBJ2-6; 7 nucleotides align to TRBD1. This chain's CDR3 is CASSLKGQTSGANVLTF. CDR3 sequence (DNA): TGTGCCAGCAGCTTGAAGGGACAGACCTCTGGGGCCAACGTCCTGACTTTC.